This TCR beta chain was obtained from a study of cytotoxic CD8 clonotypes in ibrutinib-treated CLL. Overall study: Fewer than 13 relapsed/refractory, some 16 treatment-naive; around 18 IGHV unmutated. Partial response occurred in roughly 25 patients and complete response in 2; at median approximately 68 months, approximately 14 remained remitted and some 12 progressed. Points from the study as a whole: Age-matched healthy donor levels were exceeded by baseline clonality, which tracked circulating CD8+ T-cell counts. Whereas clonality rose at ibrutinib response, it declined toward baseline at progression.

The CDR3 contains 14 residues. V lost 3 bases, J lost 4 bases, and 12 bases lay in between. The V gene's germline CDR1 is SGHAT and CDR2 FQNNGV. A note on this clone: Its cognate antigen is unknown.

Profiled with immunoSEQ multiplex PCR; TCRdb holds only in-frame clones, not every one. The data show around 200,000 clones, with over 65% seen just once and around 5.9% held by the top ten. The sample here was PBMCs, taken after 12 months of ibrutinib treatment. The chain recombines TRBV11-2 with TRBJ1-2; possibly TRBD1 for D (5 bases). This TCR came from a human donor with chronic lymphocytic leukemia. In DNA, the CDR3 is TGTGCCAGCAGCTTCGCCTCCGGGACCTATGGCTACACCTTC. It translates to CASSFASGTYGYTF. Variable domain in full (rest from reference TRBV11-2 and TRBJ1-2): EAGVAQSPRYKIIEKRQSVAFWCNPISGHATLYWYQQILGQGPKLLIQFQNNGVVDDSQLPKDRFSAERLKGVDSTLKIQPAKLEDSAVYLCASSFASGTYGYTFGSGTRLTVV.